This is a list of T cell receptor beta chains from one sample in a study of human T cells and chemical hapten exposure. TCRdb reanalysed the RACE reads using MiXCR and keeps one entry per CDR3 protein. Among a few hundred thousand distinct CDR3 sequences, nearly 6.5% were seen once, and the ten largest hold 4.5% to 6%. Here the sequenced sample was whole blood, taken in connection with sensitization to the hapten diphenylcyclopropenone (DPC). The receptors derive from a woman between 18 and 29 years old with alopecia areata. Some clones in this sample may be carry-over from other donors' samples. The CDR3 runs from the conserved cysteine through the conserved F or W. D genes are given only for firm matches. Clone sizes are given selectively: once, few, many, or a class where the clone is expanded.

TRBV6-5	TRBD1	TRBJ1-3	16	.	CASSYSDRGFGNTIYF	TGTGCCAGCAGTTACTCGGACAGGGGGTTTGGAAACACCATATATTTT
TRBV29-1	.	TRBJ2-3	13	.	CSVGHQRTDTQYF	TGCAGCGTGGGTCACCAACGCACAGATACGCAGTATTTT
TRBV7-2	TRBD1	TRBJ1-2	13	.	CASSSGQGKGYTF	TGTGCCAGCAGCTCCGGACAGGGAAAGGGCTACACCTTC
TRBV5-5	.	TRBJ1-1	11	few	CASSTRTEAFF	TGTGCCAGCAGCACACGTACTGAAGCTTTCTTT
TRBV6-5	TRBD1	TRBJ2-2	16	.	CASSRTGFGNTGELFF	TGTGCCAGCAGTCGGACAGGGTTTGGCAACACCGGGGAGCTGTTTTTT
TRBV7-9	TRBD1	TRBJ1-1	14	many	CASSRGQGDTEAFF	TGTGCCAGCAGCAGGGGACAGGGGGACACTGAAGCTTTCTTT
TRBV7-8	.	TRBJ2-3	15	.	CASSPKGQGTDTQYF	TGTGCCAGCAGCCCAAAGGGGCAGGGCACAGATACGCAGTATTTT
TRBV7-2	TRBD1	TRBJ1-2	14	many	CASSLDRGHYGYTF	TGTGCCAGCAGCTTAGACAGGGGGCACTATGGCTACACCTTC
TRBV20-1	.	TRBJ1-4	14	few	CSAESSVFREKLFF	TGCAGTGCGGAATCGTCGGTTTTTCGGGAAAAACTGTTTTTT
TRBV6-6	.	TRBJ1-1	15	few	CASSYKAGGNTEAFF	TGTGCCAGCAGTTACAAGGCAGGAGGGAACACTGAAGCTTTCTTT
TRBV6-6	.	TRBJ1-4	13	few	CASSYRAFEKLFF	TGTGCCAGCAGTTACCGGGCTTTTGAAAAACTGTTTTTT
TRBV6-5	.	TRBJ1-3	16	many	CASSWATRTAGNTIYF	TGTGCCAGCAGTTGGGCTACTAGGACAGCTGGAAACACCATATATTTT
TRBV27	.	TRBJ1-3	14	.	CARYQRDSGNTIYF	TGTGCCAGGTATCAGAGGGACTCTGGAAACACCATATATTTT
TRBV7-2	.	TRBJ1-6	16	.	CASSLQGTYYNSPLHF	TGTGCCAGCAGCTTACAGGGGACTTACTATAATTCACCCCTCCACTTT
TRBV27	TRBD1	TRBJ1-4	14	many	CASSRTGGGEKLFF	TGTGCCAGCAGTCGGACAGGGGGCGGTGAAAAACTGTTTTTT
TRBV28	.	TRBJ2-7	13	few	CASFSGAPYEQYF	TGTGCCAGCTTTTCGGGGGCCCCCTACGAGCAGTACTTC
TRBV4-2	TRBD2	TRBJ2-3	19	many	CASSQILAGGATSTDTQYF	TGTGCCAGCAGCCAAATACTAGCGGGGGGCGCTACTAGCACAGATACGCAGTATTTT
TRBV18	.	TRBJ1-1	12	few	CASSPMEAEAFF	TGTGCCAGCTCACCTATGGAGGCTGAAGCTTTCTTT
TRBV29-1	.	TRBJ1-2	14	few	CSVGRGRLNYGYTF	TGCAGCGTTGGCCGGGGACGGCTAAACTATGGCTACACCTTC
TRBV29-1	TRBD1	TRBJ2-7	14	.	CSAEKGQGACEQYF	TGCAGCGCTGAAAAGGGACAGGGGGCCTGCGAGCAGTACTTC
TRBV27	.	TRBJ1-2	16	many	CASSLLSSEYNYGYTF	TGTGCCAGCAGTTTATTAAGTTCGGAATATAACTATGGCTACACCTTC
TRBV7-2	.	TRBJ1-5	14	.	CASSLAPGNQPQHF	TGTGCCAGCAGCTTAGCGCCGGGGAATCAGCCCCAGCATTTT
TRBV14	.	TRBJ1-1	13	.	CASSAGRTTEAFF	TGTGCCAGCAGCGCAGGGAGGACCACTGAAGCTTTCTTT
TRBV2	.	TRBJ1-1	14	few	CASTLEGRGTEAFF	TGTGCCAGCACCCTAGAGGGACGCGGCACTGAAGCTTTCTTT
TRBV13	.	TRBJ2-1	14	.	CASSLGGGVDEQFF	TGTGCCAGCAGCTTAGGTGGTGGGGTTGATGAGCAGTTCTTC
TRBV6-1	.	TRBJ1-1	14	few	CASSDEPAGSEAFF	TGTGCCAGCAGTGATGAACCGGCAGGGTCTGAAGCTTTCTTT
TRBV5-1	.	TRBJ1-1	16	many	CASSAEGQSMNTEAFF	TGCGCCAGCAGCGCAGAAGGTCAGAGCATGAACACTGAAGCTTTCTTT
TRBV28	.	TRBJ1-6	19	many	CASSFSRLRGISYNSPLHF	TGTGCCAGCAGTTTTTCACGTTTACGGGGAATCTCCTATAATTCACCCCTCCACTTT
TRBV28	TRBD1	TRBJ2-1	12	.	CASDRGRNEQFF	TGTGCCAGCGACAGGGGACGGAATGAGCAGTTCTTC
TRBV20-1	.	TRBJ1-5	13	many	CSAREARNQPQHF	TGCAGTGCTAGGGAGGCCAGGAATCAGCCCCAGCATTTT
TRBV6-5	.	TRBJ2-1	14	few	CASSPHLSYNEQFF	TGTGCCAGCAGTCCACACCTCTCCTACAATGAGCAGTTCTTC
TRBV21-1	.	TRBJ2-7	13	once	CASSTSPPAAGGF	TGTGCCAGCAGCACCTCCCCCCCCGCGGCAGGGGGCTTC
TRBV11-1	.	TRBJ2-2	19	.	CASSPSDGVPSSVAGELFF	TGTGCCAGCAGCCCTTCGGACGGGGTCCCCTCGTCGGTGGCCGGGGAGCTGTTTTTT
TRBV12-3/TRBV12-4	.	TRBJ1-1	16	many	CASSLGSRRGDTEAFF	TGTGCCAGCAGTTTAGGGAGCCGGCGTGGGGACACTGAAGCTTTCTTT
TRBV7-9	.	TRBJ2-1	15	few	CASSLRSSSYNEQFF	TGTGCCAGCAGCTTACGCTCCAGCTCCTACAATGAGCAGTTCTTC
TRBV5-1	.	TRBJ2-3	12	many	CASSFERDTQYF	TGCGCCAGCAGTTTCGAGCGAGATACGCAGTATTTT
TRBV12-5	TRBD1	TRBJ1-6	17	.	CASAVDRELRDNSPLHF	TGTGCTAGTGCCGTTGACAGGGAGTTACGGGATAATTCACCCCTCCACTTT
TRBV6-2/TRBV6-3	.	TRBJ1-1	11	.	CASSGPAWAFF	TGTGCCAGCAGTGGGCCAGCCTGGGCTTTCTTT
TRBV5-1	.	TRBJ1-6	14	.	CASSPDQISSPLHF	TGCGCCAGCAGTCCAGACCAGATTTCTTCACCCCTCCACTTT
TRBV6-5	TRBD1	TRBJ1-5	15	many	CASSYLDRLNQPQHF	TGTGCCAGCAGTTACTTGGACAGGTTAAATCAGCCCCAGCATTTT
TRBV3-1	.	TRBJ1-5	15	many	CASSQDGGAGTPQHF	TGTGCCAGCAGCCAAGATGGGGGGGCCGGGACGCCCCAGCATTTT
TRBV7-2	.	TRBJ1-5	16	many	CASSLVVGLGDQPQHF	TGTGCCAGCAGCTTAGTAGTCGGGTTGGGGGATCAGCCCCAGCATTTT
TRBV6-5	.	TRBJ2-3	15	few	CASRKAGQSTDTQYF	TGTGCCAGCAGAAAAGCGGGACAGAGCACAGATACGCAGTATTTT
TRBV25-1	TRBD2	TRBJ2-3	14	once	CASTAGGESDTQYF	TGTGCCAGCACGGCGGGGGGGGAGTCAGATACGCAGTATTTT
TRBV7-6	.	TRBJ2-2	15	few	CASSSRGHNTGELFF	TGTGCCAGCAGCTCCCGGGGACATAACACCGGGGAGCTGTTTTTT